This T cell receptor beta chain derives from a study of spatial heterogeneity in lung cancer. General study results and limits: The study found ubiquitous expanded tumor TCRs in blood more at resection than follow-up.

In regard to this clonotype: Its antigen is unidentified.

Noted time point: sample taken at primary tumor resection. No cell sorting; template was whole RNA from tumor, lung tissue or PBMC. MiXCR, run by TCRdb on the 5' RACE reads, gives a single entry per CDR3 protein. The table records some 41,000 distinct CDR3 sequences, roughly 7% of them present only once. The CDR3 totals 15 residues. J was trimmed by 5 bases and V by 5 bases; bases with no gene match: 12. Per the germline V gene, CDR1 is SGHRS and CDR2 is YFSETQ. The clonotype was recovered from a female donor with early-stage non-small cell lung cancer. This chain links TRBV5-1 with TRBJ1-1, with 7 bases identical to TRBD1. The starting material was PBMCs, obtained at surgery. The CDR3 is CASRMQGDLFTEAFF. The CDR3 DNA sequence: TGCGCCAGCAGGATGCAGGGGGATCTTTTTACTGAAGCTTTCTTT.